This T cell receptor (beta chain) was sequenced for a study of T cells in Graves' hyperthyroidism and ophthalmopathy. What was amplified from RNA transcripts were TCR beta CDR3 regions. Carried out on the TCR CDR3, a first-round RT-PCR used the HTBI primer set. From the multiplex PCR reads, TCRdb called clonotypes with MiXCR, one entry per CDR3 protein. The repertoire includes approximately 610,000 distinct CDR3 sequences, roughly 15% of them detected once, and approximately 4.3% sits in the top ten. The CDR3 is 15 residues long. This clonotype came up many times. Since a much larger clone is just one base distant, this may be a read error.

Sequenced sample: blood. This receptor was identified in a woman aged 40 to 50 with Graves' ophthalmopathy. The rearrangement links TRBV12-3 or TRBV12-4 to TRBJ1-1, with a weak D call TRBD1 (6 bases). The CDR3 here is CASSLWGAGDTEASF. In DNA, the CDR3 is TGTGCCAGCAGTTTATGGGGGGCTGGAGACACTGAAGCTTCCTTT.